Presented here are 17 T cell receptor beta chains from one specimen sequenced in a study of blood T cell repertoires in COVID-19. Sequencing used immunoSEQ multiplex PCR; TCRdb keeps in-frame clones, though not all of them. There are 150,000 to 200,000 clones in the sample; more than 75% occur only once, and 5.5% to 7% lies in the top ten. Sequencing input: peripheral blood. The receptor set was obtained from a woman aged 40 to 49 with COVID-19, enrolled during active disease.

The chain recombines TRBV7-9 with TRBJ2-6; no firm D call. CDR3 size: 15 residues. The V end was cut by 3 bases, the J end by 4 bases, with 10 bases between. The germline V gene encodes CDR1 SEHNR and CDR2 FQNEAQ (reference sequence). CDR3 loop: CASSLRHAGANVLTF. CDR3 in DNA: TGTGCCAGCAGCTTGAGACATGCCGGGGCCAACGTCCTGACTTTC.

The CDR3 here is CASSSQGAVGEQFF. CDR3 nucleotide sequence: TGTGCCAGCAGCTCACAGGGGGCCGTGGGTGAGCAGTTCTTC. The rearrangement links TRBV7-8 to TRBJ2-1; 9 bases map to TRBD1. This CDR3 has 14 residues. Germline CDR1 and CDR2: SGHVS and FQNEAQ. J gave up 9 bases and V 4 bases, and 7 bases lay outside the gene matches.

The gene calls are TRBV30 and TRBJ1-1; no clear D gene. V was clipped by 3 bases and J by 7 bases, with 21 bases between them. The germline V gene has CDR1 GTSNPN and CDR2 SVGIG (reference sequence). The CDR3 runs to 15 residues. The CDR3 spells CAWSQSHSRVGEAFF. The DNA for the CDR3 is TGTGCCTGGAGCCAATCCCATTCGCGGGTGGGTGAAGCTTTCTTT.

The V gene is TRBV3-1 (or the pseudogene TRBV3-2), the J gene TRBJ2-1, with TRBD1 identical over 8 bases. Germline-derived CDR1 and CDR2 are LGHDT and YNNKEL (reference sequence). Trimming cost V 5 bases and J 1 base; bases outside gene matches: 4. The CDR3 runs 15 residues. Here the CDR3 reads CASSTGTGSYNEQFF. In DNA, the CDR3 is TGTGCCAGCAGCACGGGGACAGGTTCCTACAATGAGCAGTTCTTC.

The CDR3 coding sequence is TGTGCCAGCTCACCATTTTCAGTTCCCTACGAGCAGTACTTC. This sequence encodes CASSPFSVPYEQYF. This chain connects TRBV18 to TRBJ2-7; D is undetermined. From germline, CDR1 is KGHSH and CDR2 LQKENI. The CDR3 sequence is 14 residues long. Trimming left V 2 bases short and J 2 bases short, with 10 bases between.

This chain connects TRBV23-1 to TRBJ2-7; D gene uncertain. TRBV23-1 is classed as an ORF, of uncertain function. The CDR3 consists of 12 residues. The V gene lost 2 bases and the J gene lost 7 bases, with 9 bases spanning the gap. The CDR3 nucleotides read TGCGCCAGCAGTCAAGAGCTCAGGGAGCAGTACTTC. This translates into CASSQELREQYF.

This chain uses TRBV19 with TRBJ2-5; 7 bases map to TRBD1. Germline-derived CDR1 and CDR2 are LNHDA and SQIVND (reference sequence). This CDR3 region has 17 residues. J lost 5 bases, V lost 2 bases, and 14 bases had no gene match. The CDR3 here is CASSIKRGQTWGETQYF. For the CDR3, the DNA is TGTGCCAGTAGTATAAAGAGGGGACAGACTTGGGGGGAGACCCAGTACTTC.

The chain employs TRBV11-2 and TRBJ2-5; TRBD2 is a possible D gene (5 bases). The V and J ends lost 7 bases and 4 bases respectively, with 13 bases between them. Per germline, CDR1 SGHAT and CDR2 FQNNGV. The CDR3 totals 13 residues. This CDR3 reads CASTLRDGETQYF. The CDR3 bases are TGTGCCAGCACCCTACGGGATGGAGAGACCCAGTACTTC.

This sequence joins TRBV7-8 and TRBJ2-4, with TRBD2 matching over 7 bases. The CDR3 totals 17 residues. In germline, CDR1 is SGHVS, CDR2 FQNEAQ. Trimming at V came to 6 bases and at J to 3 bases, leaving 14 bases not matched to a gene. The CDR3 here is CASSIGGTGVGKNIQYF. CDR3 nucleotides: TGTGCCAGCAGTATCGGGGGGACCGGGGTGGGCAAAAACATTCAGTACTTC.

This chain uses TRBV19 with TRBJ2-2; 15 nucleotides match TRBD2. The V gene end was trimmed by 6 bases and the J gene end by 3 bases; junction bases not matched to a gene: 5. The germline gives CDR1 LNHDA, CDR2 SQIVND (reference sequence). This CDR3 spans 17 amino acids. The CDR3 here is CASRRGLAGGDTGELFF. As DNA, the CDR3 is TGTGCCAGTAGACGTGGACTAGCGGGAGGGGACACCGGGGAGCTGTTTTTT.

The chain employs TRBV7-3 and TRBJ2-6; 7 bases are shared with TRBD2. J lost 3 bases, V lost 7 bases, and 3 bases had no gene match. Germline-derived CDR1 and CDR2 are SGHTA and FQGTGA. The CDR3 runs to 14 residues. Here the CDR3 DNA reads TGTGCCAGCACCCCGGGGGGTGGGGCCAACGTCCTGACTTTC. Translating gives CASTPGGGANVLTF.

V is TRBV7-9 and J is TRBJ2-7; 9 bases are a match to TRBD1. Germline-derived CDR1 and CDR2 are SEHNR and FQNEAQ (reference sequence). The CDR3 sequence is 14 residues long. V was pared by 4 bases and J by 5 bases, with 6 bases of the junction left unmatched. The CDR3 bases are TGTGCCAGCAGCTCACAGGGGGCTTCGGACGAGCAGTACTTC. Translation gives CASSSQGASDEQYF.

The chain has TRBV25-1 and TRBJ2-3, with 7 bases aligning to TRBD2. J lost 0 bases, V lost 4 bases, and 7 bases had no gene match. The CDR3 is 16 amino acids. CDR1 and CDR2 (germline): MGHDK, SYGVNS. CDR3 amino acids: CASSAYSGPSTDTQYF. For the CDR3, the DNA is TGTGCCAGCAGTGCTTATAGCGGGCCGAGCACAGATACGCAGTATTTT.

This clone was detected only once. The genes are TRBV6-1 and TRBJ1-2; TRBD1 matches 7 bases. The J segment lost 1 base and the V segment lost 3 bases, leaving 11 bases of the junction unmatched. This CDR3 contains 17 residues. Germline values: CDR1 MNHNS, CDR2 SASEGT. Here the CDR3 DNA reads TGTGCCAGCAGTGACCCACCCGGGACAGAAATTAACTATGGCTACACCTTC. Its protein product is CASSDPPGTEINYGYTF.

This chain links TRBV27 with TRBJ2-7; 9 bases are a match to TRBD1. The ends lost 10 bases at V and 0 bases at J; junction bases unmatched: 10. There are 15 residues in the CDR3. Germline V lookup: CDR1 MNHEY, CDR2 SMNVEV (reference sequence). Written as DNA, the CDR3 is TGTGCCATCCGTTCCGGGACAGGGTCCTCCTACGAGCAGTACTTC. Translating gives CAIRSGTGSSYEQYF.

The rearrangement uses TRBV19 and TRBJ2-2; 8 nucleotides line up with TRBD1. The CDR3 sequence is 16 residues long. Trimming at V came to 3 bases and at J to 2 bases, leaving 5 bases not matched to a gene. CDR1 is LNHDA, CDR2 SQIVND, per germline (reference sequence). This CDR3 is CASSIGPGGNTGELFF. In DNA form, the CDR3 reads TGTGCCAGTAGTATCGGTCCAGGGGGCAACACCGGGGAGCTGTTTTTT.

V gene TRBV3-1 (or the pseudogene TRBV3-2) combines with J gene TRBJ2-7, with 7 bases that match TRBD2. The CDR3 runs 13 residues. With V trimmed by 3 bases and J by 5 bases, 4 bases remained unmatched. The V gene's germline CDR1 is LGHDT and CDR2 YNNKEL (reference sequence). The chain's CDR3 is CASSQGGFDEQYF. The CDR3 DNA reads TGTGCCAGCAGCCAGGGGGGGTTCGACGAGCAGTACTTC.